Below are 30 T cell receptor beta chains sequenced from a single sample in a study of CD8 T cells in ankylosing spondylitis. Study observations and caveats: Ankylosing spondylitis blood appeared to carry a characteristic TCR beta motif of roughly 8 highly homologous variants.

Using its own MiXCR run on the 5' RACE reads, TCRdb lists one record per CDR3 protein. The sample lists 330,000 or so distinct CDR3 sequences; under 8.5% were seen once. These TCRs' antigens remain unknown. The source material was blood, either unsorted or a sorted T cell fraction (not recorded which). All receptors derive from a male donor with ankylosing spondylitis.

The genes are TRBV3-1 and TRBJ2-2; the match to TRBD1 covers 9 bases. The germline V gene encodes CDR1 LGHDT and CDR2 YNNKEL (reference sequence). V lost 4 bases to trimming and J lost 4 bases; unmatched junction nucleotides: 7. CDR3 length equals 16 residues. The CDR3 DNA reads TGTGCCAGCAGCCCCTCCTCGACAGGGGGCACCGGGGAGCTGTTTTTT. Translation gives CASSPSSTGGTGELFF.

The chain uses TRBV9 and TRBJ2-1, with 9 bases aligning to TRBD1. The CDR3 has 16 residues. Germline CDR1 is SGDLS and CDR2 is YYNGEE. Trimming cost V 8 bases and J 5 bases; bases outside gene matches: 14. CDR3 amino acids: CARRDRVVNWNNEQFF. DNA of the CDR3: TGTGCCAGACGGGACAGGGTGGTCAATTGGAACAATGAGCAGTTCTTC. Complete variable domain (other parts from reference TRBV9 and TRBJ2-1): DSGVTQTPKHLITATGQRVTLRCSPRSGDLSVYWYQQSLDQGLQFLIQYYNGEERAKGNILERFSAQQFPDLHSELNLSSLELGDSALYFCARRDRVVNWNNEQFFGPGTRLTVL.

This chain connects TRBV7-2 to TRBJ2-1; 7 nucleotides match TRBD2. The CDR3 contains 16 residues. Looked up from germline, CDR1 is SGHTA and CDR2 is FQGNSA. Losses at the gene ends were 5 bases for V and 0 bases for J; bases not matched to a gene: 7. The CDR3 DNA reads TGTGCCAGCAGCCCCCAAGCTAGCGGCTCCTACAATGAGCAGTTCTTC. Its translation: CASSPQASGSYNEQFF.

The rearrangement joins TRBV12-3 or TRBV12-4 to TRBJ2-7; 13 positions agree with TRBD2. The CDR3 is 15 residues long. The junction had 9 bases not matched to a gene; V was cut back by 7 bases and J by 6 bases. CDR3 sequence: CASTRTSGSLGEQYF. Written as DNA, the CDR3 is TGTGCCAGCACCCGGACTAGCGGGAGTTTGGGCGAGCAGTACTTC.

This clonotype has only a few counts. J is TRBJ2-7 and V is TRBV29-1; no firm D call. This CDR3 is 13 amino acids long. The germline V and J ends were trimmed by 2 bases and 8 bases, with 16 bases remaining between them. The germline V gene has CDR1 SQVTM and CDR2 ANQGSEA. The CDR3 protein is CSVENLGDTKQYF. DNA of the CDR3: TGCAGCGTTGAAAACTTAGGCGATACGAAGCAGTACTTC.

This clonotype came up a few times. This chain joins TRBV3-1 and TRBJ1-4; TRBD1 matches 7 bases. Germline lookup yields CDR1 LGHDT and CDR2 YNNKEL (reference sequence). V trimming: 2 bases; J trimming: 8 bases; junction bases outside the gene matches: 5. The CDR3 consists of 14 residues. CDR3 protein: CASSQRTGAEKLFF. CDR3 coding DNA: TGTGCCAGCAGCCAACGAACAGGGGCGGAAAAACTGTTTTTT.

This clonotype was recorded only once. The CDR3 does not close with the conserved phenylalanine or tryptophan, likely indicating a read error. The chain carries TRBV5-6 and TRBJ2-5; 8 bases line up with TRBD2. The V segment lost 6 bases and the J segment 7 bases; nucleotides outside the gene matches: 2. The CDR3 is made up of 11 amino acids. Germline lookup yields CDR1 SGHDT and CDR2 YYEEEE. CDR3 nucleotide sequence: TGTGCCAGCACCGGGAGGGGGACCCAGTACCTC. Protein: CASTGRGTQYL.

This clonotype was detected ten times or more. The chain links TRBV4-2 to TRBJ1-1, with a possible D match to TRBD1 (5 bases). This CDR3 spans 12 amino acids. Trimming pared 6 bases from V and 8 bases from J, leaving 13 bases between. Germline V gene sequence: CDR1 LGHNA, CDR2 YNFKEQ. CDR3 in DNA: TGTGCCAGCAGTCAGGGCGCAACCGAAGCTTTCTTT. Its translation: CASSQGATEAFF.

CDR3 region: CSARVRVGDTQYF. DNA for the CDR3: TGCAGTGCTAGGGTCAGGGTTGGAGATACGCAGTATTTT. The chain links TRBV20-1 to TRBJ2-3; D might be TRBD1 (5 bases). This CDR3 region has 13 residues. V lost 3 bases, J lost 5 bases, and 12 bases lay in between. The germline V gene encodes CDR1 DFQATT and CDR2 SNEGSKA (reference sequence).

CDR3 sequence (DNA): TGTGCCAGCAGCCCCGGACTAGCGGGAGTACCTGAGCAGTTCTTC. As protein: CASSPGLAGVPEQFF. The chain combines TRBV7-3 with TRBJ2-1, with TRBD2 matching 13 bases. Germline trimming cut 5 bases from V and 9 bases from J; bases unmatched to any gene: 7. The CDR3 has 15 amino acids. CDR1 is SGHTA, CDR2 FQGTGA, per germline.

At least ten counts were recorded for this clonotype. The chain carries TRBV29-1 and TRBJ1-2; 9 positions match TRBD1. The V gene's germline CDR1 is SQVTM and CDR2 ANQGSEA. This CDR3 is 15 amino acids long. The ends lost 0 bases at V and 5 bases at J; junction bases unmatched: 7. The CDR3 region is CSVEDQGTGLYGYTF. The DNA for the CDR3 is TGCAGCGTTGAAGACCAGGGGACAGGGCTTTATGGCTACACCTTC.

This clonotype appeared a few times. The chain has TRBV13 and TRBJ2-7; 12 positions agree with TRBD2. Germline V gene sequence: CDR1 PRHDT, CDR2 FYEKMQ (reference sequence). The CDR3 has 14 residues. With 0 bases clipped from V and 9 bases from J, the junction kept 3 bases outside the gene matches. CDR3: CASSLGLAGGVQYF. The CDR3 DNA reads TGTGCCAGCAGCTTAGGGCTAGCGGGAGGGGTGCAGTACTTC.

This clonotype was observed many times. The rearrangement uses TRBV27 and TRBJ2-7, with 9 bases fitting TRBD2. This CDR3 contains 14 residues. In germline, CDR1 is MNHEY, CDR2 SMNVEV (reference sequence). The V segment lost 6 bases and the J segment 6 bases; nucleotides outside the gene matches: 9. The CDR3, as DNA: TGTGCCAGCAGGCCAGCGGGAGGACGGATCGAGCAGTACTTC. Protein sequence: CASRPAGGRIEQYF.

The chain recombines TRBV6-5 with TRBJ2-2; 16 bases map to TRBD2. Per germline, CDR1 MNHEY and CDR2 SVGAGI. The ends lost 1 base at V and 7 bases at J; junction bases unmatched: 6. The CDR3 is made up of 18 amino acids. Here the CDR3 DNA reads TGTGCCAGCAGTTACTGGGGGACTAGCGGGAGGGCCGTCGGGGAGCTGTTTTTT. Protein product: CASSYWGTSGRAVGELFF.

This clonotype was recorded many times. CDR3 DNA: TGCAGCGTTGAAGCCCAGGCGACGAACACTGAAGCTTTCTTT. It yields the protein CSVEAQATNTEAFF. The chain couples TRBV29-1 to TRBJ1-1; D is unresolved. The CDR3 runs to 14 residues. Trimming removed 1 base at V and 1 base at J, with 10 bases between. Germline-derived CDR1 and CDR2 are SQVTM and ANQGSEA.

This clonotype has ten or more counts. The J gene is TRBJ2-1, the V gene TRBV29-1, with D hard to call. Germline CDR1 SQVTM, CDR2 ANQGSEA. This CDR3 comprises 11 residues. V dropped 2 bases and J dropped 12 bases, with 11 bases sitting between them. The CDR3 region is CSVERTSVQFF. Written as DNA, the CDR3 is TGCAGCGTTGAAAGGACGTCTGTGCAGTTCTTC.

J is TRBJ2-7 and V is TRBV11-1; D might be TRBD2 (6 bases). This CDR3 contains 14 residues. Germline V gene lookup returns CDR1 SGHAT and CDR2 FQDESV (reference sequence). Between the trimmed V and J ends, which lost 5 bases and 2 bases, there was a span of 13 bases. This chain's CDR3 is CASSQGTPTYEQYF. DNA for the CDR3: TGTGCCAGCAGCCAAGGGACTCCAACCTACGAGCAGTACTTC.

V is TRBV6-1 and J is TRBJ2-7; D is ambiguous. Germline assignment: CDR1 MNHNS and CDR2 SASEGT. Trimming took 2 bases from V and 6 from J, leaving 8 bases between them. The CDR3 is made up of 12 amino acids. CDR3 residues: CASSEYRPEQYF. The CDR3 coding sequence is TGTGCCAGCAGTGAATACCGGCCCGAGCAGTACTTC.

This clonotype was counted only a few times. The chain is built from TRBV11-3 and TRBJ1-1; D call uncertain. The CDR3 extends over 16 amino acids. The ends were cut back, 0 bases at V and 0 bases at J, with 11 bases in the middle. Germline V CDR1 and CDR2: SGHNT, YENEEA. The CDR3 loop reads CASSLDSQVLNTEAFF. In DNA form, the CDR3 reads TGTGCCAGCAGCTTAGATTCGCAGGTATTGAACACTGAAGCTTTCTTT.

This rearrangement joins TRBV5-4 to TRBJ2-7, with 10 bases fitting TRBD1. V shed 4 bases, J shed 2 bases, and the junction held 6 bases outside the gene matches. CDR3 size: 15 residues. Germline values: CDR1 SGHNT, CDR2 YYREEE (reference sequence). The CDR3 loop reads CASSRTGGMAYEQYF. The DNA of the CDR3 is TGTGCCAGCAGCCGGACAGGGGGTATGGCCTACGAGCAGTACTTC.

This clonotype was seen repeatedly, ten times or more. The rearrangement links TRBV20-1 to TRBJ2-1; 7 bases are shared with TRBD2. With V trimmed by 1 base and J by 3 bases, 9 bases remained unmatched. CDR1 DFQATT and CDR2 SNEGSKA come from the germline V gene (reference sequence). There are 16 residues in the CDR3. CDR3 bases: TGCAGTGCTAGAGCCCTAGCGGAATCCATCTACAATGAGCAGTTCTTC. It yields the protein CSARALAESIYNEQFF.

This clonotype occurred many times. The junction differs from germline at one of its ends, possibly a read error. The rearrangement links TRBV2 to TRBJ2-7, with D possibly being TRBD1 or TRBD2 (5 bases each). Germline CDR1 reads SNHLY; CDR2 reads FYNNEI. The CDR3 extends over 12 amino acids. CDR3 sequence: CAGRESSYEQYF. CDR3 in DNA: TGTGCCGGCAGGGAGAGCTCCTACGAGCAGTACTTC.

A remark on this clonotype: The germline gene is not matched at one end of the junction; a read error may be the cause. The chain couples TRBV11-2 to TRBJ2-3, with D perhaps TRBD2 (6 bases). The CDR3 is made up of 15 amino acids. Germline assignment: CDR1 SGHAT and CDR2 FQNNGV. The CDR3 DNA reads TGTCCCAGCAGCTTAGTTCCGGGGGAGACAGATACGCAGTATTTT. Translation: CPSSLVPGETDTQYF. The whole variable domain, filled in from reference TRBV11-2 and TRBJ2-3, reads EAGVAQSPRYKIIEKRQSVAFWCNPISGHATLYWYQQILGQGPKLLIQFQNNGVVDDSQLPKDRFSAERLKGVDSTLKIQPAKLEDSAVYLCPSSLVPGETDTQYFGPGTRLTVL.

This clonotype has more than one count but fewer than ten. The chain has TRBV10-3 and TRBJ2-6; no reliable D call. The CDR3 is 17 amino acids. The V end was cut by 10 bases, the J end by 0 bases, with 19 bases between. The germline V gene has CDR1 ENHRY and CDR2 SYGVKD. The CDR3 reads CATSKVRLSSGANVLTF. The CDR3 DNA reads TGTGCCACCTCAAAGGTCCGGCTTAGCTCTGGGGCCAACGTCCTGACTTTC.

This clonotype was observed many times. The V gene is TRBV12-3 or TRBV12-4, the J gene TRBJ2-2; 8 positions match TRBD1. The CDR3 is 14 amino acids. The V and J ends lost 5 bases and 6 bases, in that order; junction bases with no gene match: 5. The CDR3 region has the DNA TGTGCCAGCAGTAGACAGGGGTCCTCCGGGGAGCTGTTTTTT. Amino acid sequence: CASSRQGSSGELFF.

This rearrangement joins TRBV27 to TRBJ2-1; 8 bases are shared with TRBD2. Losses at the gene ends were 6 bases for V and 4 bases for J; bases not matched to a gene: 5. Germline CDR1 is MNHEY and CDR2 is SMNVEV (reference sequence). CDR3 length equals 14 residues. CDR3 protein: CASSVAGPYNEQFF. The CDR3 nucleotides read TGTGCCAGCAGCGTAGCGGGACCTTACAATGAGCAGTTCTTC.

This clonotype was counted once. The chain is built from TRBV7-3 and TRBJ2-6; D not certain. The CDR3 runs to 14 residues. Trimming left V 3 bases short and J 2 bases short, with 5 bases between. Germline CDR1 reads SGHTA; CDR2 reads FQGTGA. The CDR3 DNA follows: TGTGCCAGCAGCTTTGATACTGGGGCCAACGTCCTGACTTTC. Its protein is CASSFDTGANVLTF.

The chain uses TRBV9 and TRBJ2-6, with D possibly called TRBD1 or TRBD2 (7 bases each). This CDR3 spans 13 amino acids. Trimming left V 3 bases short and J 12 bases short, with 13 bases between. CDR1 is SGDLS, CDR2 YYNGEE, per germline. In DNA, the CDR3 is TGTGCCAGCAGCGCGTTCAGGGGGGGCGTCCTGACTTTC. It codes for CASSAFRGGVLTF.

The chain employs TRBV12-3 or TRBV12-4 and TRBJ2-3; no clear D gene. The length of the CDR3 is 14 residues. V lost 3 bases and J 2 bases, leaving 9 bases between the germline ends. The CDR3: CASSFWRNTDTQYF. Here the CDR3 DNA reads TGTGCCAGCAGTTTTTGGCGGAACACAGATACGCAGTATTTT.

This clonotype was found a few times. CDR3 loop: CAHTGGSNQPQHF. DNA of the CDR3: TGTGCCCACACAGGGGGAAGCAATCAGCCCCAGCATTTT. The V and J genes are TRBV28 and TRBJ1-5, with 8 bases lining up with TRBD1. The CDR3 spans 13 residues. Germline-derived CDR1 and CDR2 are MDHEN and SYDVKM. V shed 11 bases and J 1 base; nucleotides not matched to a gene: 4.